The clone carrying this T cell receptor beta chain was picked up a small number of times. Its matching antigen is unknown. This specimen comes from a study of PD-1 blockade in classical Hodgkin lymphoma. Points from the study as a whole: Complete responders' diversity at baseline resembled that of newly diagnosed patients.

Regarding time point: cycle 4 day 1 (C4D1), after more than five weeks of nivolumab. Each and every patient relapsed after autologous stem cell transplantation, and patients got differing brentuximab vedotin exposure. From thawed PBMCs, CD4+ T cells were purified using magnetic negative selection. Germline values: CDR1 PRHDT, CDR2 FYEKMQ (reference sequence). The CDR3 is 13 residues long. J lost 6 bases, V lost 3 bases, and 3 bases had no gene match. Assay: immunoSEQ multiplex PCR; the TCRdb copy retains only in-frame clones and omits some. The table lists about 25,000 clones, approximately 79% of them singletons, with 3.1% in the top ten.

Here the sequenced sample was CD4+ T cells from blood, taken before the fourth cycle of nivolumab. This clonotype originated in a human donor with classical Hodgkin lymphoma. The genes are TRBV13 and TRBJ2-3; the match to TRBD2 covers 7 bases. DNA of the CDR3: TGTGCCAGCAGCTTCGGGGGGAGGGATACGCAGTATTTT. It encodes CASSFGGRDTQYF.